What follows are 3 T cell receptor beta chains derived from one specimen sequenced in a study of control samples from healthy donors and cancer patients. Libraries were prepared by immunoSEQ multiplex PCR; TCRdb keeps only in-frame clonotypes and omits some of them. The repertoire includes around 99,000 clones, 90% of them detected once, and 4.4% sits in the top ten. The sequencing input was blood. These receptors originate from a human donor in good health. The donor label of this sample is uncertain.

The chain employs TRBV27 and TRBJ2-3, with TRBD2 matching 13 bases. J lost 0 bases, V lost 1 base, and 1 base had no gene match. Germline V gene lookup returns CDR1 MNHEY and CDR2 SMNVEV (reference sequence). The CDR3 is 17 residues long. The CDR3 sequence is CASSLLTSGGSTDTQYF. The CDR3 DNA reads as TGTGCCAGCAGTTTATTGACTAGCGGGGGGAGCACAGATACGCAGTATTTT.

This chain joins TRBV7-8 and TRBJ2-2, with D possibly being TRBD1 or TRBD2 (5 bases each). Germline CDR1 reads SGHVS; CDR2 reads FQNEAQ. This CDR3 is built from 15 residues. V was clipped by 5 bases and J by 4 bases, with 14 bases between them. The CDR3 here is CASSISIGGTGELFF. For the CDR3, the DNA is TGTGCCAGCAGCATTAGCATTGGGGGCACCGGGGAGCTGTTTTTT.

The chain is built from TRBV2 and TRBJ1-5; 7 bases agree with TRBD1. V trimming: 5 bases; J trimming: 4 bases; junction bases outside the gene matches: 8. CDR1 is SNHLY, CDR2 FYNNEI, per germline. This CDR3 has 15 residues. The chain's CDR3 is CASSNRDSQNQPQHF. CDR3 nucleotide sequence: TGTGCCAGCAGTAACAGGGACAGTCAGAATCAGCCCCAGCATTTT.